This TCR beta chain is from a study of blood T cell repertoires in COVID-19 (dated by TCRdb to 2018 to 2020). For context, the study as a whole: The collaborator samples originated in the United States, Italy and Spain and spanned the acute and convalescent phases of COVID-19. The material from the prospective study consisted of cDNA or gDNA derived from T cells, B-cell-depleted T cells, or PBMCs. Deeply sampled blood TCRbeta repertoires from subjects exposed to, actively infected with, or recovered from COVID-19 were included in the dataset. A freely available public database, intended as a resource for researchers studying the immune response to SARS-CoV-2, is where the repertoires were released. Samples came from the ongoing ImmuneRACE study (first 160 participants) plus 1,254 subjects from 6 global collaborators. The sample metadata nearly always contained a de-identified subject ID, COVID-19 status, age in years and sex. HLA class I and class II types, where available, came from metadata supplied by the sample provider rather than from assay-based typing. Results and caveats for the whole study, not just this receptor: The amount of clinical and demographic metadata varied by source and participant and was provided uncurated.

Worth noting for this clone: Its target antigen remains unknown. Base-call qualities are not available, and no considerably larger clone is one nucleotide away.

V is reduced by 3 bases and J by 2 bases, leaving a spacing of 14 bases between them. Based on the germline V gene (reference sequence), the CDR1 and CDR2 sequences are GTSNPN and SVGIG. From the cysteine through the phenylalanine, the CDR3 covers 15 amino acids. Just the 45-base CDR3 DNA is kept, in frame starting at base 1. The immunoSEQ Assay, a bias-controlled multiplex PCR, was used to amplify TCRbeta CDR3 regions from genomic DNA. The paper's data handling went like this. The number of nucleated cells in each sample was estimated from the amplification of reference gene primers within the assay. To quantify the absolute abundance of each unique TCRbeta CDR3 rearrangement, sequence reads were collapsed and filtered. For each sample, productive Simpson clonality was calculated as the square root of Simpson's diversity index across productive rearrangements. TCRdb took this table from immuneACCESS and kept in-frame rearrangements with V and J called. Such tables lack part of the clones; where checked against another copy, unresolved V genes explain under half of the gap, and the rest is unexplained. The D gene and trimming were derived from the DNA, and the V and J assignments and clone size from that table. The sample records under 300,000 clones, around 85% of which are singletons. About 5.9% of the sample rests with the top ten.

The collaborating institutions used their own protocols to collect whole blood in K2EDTA tubes. For TCRbeta analysis, collaborator samples were shipped as frozen whole blood, as isolated PBMCs, or as DNA extracted from either sample type. The chain couples TRBV30 to TRBJ1-5, with an unclear D gene assignment. This TCR was recovered from a man aged 55 to 70 with acute or convalescent COVID-19. The sample consisted of peripheral blood. CDR3 sequence: CAWSGMDLGNQPQHF. The DNA sequence is given as TGTGCCTGGAGCGGGATGGATTTGGGCAATCAGCCCCAGCATTTT.